This TCR beta chain was sequenced for a study of blood T cell repertoires in COVID-19. On the study more broadly: COVID-19 samples, acute and convalescent, were from the United States, Italy and Spain. T cells, B-cell-depleted T cells, or PBMCs provided the cDNA or gDNA that served as material.

The CDR3 contains 16 residues. Trimming cost V 5 bases and J 2 bases; bases outside gene matches: 8. Germline V lookup: CDR1 SEHNR, CDR2 FQNEAQ (reference sequence). Measured with immunoSEQ multiplex PCR; TCRdb has only the in-frame clones, and not every one. The sample lists over 150,000 clones, approximately 89% seen once, with around 6.2% in the top ten. This clone was seen more than once but under ten times. Ages ranged from about 18 to 89 years, with residence in approximately 25 US areas. The receptor was isolated from a man aged 35 to 55 who had recovered from COVID-19. This chain links TRBV7-9 with TRBJ2-7; 11 bases agree with TRBD2. Sequenced: PBMCs or T cells enriched from blood (not recorded which). The CDR3 sequence: CASSPRSSGGTYEQYF. The CDR3 bases are TGTGCCAGCAGCCCCCGATCTAGCGGGGGGACCTACGAGCAGTACTTC.